This TCR beta chain was sequenced during a study of shared clonotypes between healthy human individuals. There were only Caucasian adults among the donors, and all lived in Nashville, Tennessee. CDR1 LGHNA and CDR2 YSLEER come from the germline V gene. V trimming: 5 bases; J trimming: 7 bases; junction bases outside the gene matches: 7. CDR3 size: 14 residues. Among the unsorted PBMC samples, replicate PCRs used 300 ng DNA, approximately 30,000 T cell genomes. Repertoires were generated with immunoSEQ multiplex PCR, while TCRdb's copy carries only in-frame clones and drops some. The repertoire holds approximately 500,000 clones, with around 79% as singletons.

Sequenced material: PBMCs. The V gene is TRBV4-3, the J gene TRBJ1-1; 10 positions match TRBD1. This receptor was identified in a woman aged 40 to 50 in good health. Some clones in this sample may be carry-over from other donors' samples. CDR3 sequence reads: CASSTRQGAFEAFF. The CDR3 DNA sequence: TGCGCCAGCAGCACCCGACAGGGGGCGTTTGAAGCTTTCTTT.